This record covers a single T cell receptor beta chain. Its antigen has not been determined. Base-call qualities are not available, and no considerably larger clone is one nucleotide away. CDR3 length: 14 amino acids, cysteine to phenylalanine. Only the CDR3 portion is preserved as DNA: 42 bases, with reading frame beginning at the first base. The germline V gene (reference sequence) sets CDR1 to GTSNPN and CDR2 to SVGIG. V is shortened by 8 bases, J by 3 bases, and the region joining them spans 20 bases. These data originate in a study of blood T cell repertoires in COVID-19 (dated by TCRdb to the early 2020s). For the wider study: The collaborator samples originated in the United States, Italy and Spain and spanned the acute and convalescent phases of COVID-19. The prospective study material was composed of cDNA or gDNA derived from T cells, B-cell-depleted T cells, or PBMCs. Deeply sampled blood TCRbeta repertoires from subjects exposed to, actively infected with, or recovered from COVID-19 were included in the dataset. The repertoires were made available in a free public database intended to serve as a resource for research on the immune response to SARS-CoV-2. The samples were drawn from two sources: the first 160 participants of the ongoing ImmuneRACE study, and 1,200 or so subjects contributed by 6 global collaborators. A de-identified subject ID, COVID-19 status, age in years and sex were almost always included in the sample metadata. HLA class I and class II types, where available, came from metadata supplied by the sample provider rather than from assay-based typing.

What the study reported, not specific to this receptor: How much clinical and demographic metadata was included differed by source and by participant, and the metadata was provided uncurated.

Participants in the prospective study were aged roughly 18 to 100 years, lived in about two dozen United States geographic areas, and enrolled through a virtual design. Cohort assignment in the prospective study relied on participant-reported clinical history from a screening survey and a study questionnaire. Each participant in the prospective study had whole blood, serum and a nasopharyngeal or oropharyngeal swab collected by mobile phlebotomists. Participants in the prospective study had the option to provide additional blood draws and questionnaires over an approximately 2-month period. Before DNA extraction, blood samples from the prospective study were shipped at room temperature or frozen. TCRbeta CDR3 regions were amplified from genomic DNA by means of the immunoSEQ Assay, a bias-controlled multiplex PCR. Per the original workflow: The number of nucleated cells in each sample was estimated by amplification of reference gene primers within the assay. To quantify the absolute abundance of each unique TCRbeta CDR3 rearrangement, sequence reads were collapsed and filtered. For each sample, productive Simpson clonality was calculated by taking the square root of Simpson's diversity index across productive rearrangements. TCRdb retrieved this table from immuneACCESS and kept in-frame rearrangements only. Not all clones are present; in checked studies, unresolved V genes account for under half, and no reason is known for the remainder. The DNA was the basis for D and trimming; V, J and clone size are from that table. The sample table lists 250,000 or so clones, 87% of them with a count of one. The ten largest clones represent around 2.6% of the sample.

Rearrangement joined TRBV30 to TRBJ2-7; the D segment cannot be called with confidence. The receptor's source is a woman in her thirties with acute COVID-19. Sequenced material: PBMCs or T cells enriched from blood (not recorded which). The sequenced DNA: TGTGCCGGAAAAAACCAAACAGTGGACTACGAGCAGTACTTC. Its protein product is CAGKNQTVDYEQYF.